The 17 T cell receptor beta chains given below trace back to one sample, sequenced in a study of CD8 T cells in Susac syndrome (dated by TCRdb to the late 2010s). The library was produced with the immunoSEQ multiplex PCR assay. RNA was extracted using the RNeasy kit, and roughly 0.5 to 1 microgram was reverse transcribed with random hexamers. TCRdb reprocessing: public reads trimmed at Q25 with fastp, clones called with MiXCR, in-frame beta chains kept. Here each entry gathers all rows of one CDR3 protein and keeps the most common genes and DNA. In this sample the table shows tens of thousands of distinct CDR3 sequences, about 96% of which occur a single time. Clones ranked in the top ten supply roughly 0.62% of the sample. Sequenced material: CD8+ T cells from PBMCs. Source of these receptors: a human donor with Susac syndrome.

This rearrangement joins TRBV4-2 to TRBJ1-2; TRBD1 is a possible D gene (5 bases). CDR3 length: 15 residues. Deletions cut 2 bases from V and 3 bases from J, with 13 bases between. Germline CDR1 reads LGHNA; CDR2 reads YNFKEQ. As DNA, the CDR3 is TGTGCCAGCAGCCAATTGGACAATTCAGACTATGGCTACACCTTC. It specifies CASSQLDNSDYGYTF.

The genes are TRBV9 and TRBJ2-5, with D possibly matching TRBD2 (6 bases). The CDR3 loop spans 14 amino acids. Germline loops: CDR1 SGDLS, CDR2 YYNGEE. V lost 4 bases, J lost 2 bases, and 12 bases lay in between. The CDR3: CASSLRLEQETQYF. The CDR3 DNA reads TGTGCCAGCAGCCTAAGACTAGAACAAGAGACCCAGTACTTC.

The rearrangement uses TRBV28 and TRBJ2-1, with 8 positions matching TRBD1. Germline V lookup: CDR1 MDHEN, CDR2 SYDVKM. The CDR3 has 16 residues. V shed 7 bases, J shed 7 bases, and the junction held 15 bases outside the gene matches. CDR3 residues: CASIWALAGGLNEQFF. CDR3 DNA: TGTGCCAGCATCTGGGCCTTAGCAGGGGGCTTAAATGAGCAGTTCTTC.

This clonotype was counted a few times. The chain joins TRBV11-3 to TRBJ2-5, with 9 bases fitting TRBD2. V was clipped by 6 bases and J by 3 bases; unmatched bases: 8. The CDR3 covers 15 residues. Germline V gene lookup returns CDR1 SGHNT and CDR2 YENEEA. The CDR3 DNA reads TGTGCCAGCAGTCCGCTAGCGGGGTCGGAAGAGACCCAGTACTTC. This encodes CASSPLAGSEETQYF.

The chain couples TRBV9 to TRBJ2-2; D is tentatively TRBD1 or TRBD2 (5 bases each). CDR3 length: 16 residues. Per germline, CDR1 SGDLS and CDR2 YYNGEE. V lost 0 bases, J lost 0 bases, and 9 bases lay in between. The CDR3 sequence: CASSVEGRTNTGELFF. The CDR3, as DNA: TGTGCCAGCAGCGTAGAGGGACGTACGAACACCGGGGAGCTGTTTTTT.

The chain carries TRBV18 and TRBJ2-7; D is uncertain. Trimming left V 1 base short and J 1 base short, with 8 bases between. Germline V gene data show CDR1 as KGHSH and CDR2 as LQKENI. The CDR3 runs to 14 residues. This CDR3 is CASSPRAGSYEQYF. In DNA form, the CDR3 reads TGTGCCAGCTCACCACGCGCCGGATCCTACGAGCAGTACTTC.

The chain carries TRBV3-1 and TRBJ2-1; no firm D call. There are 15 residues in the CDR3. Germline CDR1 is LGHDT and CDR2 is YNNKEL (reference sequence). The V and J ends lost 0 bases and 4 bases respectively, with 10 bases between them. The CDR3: CASSQDRTHYNEQFF. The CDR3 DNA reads TGTGCCAGCAGCCAAGATCGGACCCATTACAATGAGCAGTTCTTC.

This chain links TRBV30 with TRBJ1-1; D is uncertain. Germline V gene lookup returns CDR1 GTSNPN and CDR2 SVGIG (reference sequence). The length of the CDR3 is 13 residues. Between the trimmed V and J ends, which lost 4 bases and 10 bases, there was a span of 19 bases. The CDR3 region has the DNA TGTGCCTGGACGAAGAGTACGAGGCTAGGAGCTTTCTTT. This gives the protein CAWTKSTRLGAFF.

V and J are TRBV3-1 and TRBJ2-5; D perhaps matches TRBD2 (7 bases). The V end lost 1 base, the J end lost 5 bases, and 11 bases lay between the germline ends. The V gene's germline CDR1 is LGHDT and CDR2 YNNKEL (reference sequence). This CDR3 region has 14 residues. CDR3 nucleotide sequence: TGTGCCAGCAGCCAAGTGGGGGGGCGGGAGACCCAGTACTTC. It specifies CASSQVGGRETQYF.

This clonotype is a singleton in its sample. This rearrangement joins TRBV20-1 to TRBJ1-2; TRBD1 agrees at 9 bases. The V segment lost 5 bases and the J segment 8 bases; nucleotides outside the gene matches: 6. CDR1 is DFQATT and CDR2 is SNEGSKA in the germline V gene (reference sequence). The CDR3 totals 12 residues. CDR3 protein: CSAGQGSGGYTF. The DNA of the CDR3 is TGCAGTGCTGGACAGGGGTCCGGGGGCTACACCTTC.

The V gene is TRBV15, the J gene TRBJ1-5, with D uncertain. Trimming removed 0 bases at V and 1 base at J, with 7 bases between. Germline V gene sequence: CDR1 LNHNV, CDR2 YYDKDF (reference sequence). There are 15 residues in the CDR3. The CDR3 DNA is TGTGCCACCAGCAGAGAATTGACAAGCAATCAGCCCCAGCATTTT. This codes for CATSRELTSNQPQHF.

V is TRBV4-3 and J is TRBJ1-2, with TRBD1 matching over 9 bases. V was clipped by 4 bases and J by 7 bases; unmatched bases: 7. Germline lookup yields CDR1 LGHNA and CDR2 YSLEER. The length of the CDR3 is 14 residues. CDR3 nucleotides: TGCGCCAGCAGCCCGGAACAGGGGGCGGGTGGCTACACCTTC. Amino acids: CASSPEQGAGGYTF.

CDR3 nucleotide sequence: TGTGCCAGCAGTCCGAGGGGACAGAACTACGAGCAGTACTTC. This encodes CASSPRGQNYEQYF. The chain employs TRBV27 and TRBJ2-7, with 7 bases lining up with TRBD1. The CDR3 is 14 residues long. The V gene's germline CDR1 is MNHEY and CDR2 SMNVEV (reference sequence). The V segment lost 5 bases and the J segment 3 bases; nucleotides outside the gene matches: 7.

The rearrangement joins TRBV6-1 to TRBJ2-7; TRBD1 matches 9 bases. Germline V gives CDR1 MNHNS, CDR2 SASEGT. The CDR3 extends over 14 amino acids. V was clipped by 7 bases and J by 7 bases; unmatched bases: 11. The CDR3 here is CASIKPGQGSEQYF. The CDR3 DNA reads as TGTGCCAGCATAAAACCGGGACAGGGAAGTGAGCAGTACTTC.

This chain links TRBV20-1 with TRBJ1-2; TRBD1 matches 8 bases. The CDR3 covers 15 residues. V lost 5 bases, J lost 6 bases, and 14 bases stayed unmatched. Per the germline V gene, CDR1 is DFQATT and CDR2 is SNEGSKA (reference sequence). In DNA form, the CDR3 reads TGCAGTGCTCTCGCCCGGACAGGGCCGGCGGATGGCTACACCTTC. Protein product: CSALARTGPADGYTF.

The CDR3 region has the DNA TGCGCCAGCAGCTTGGGAGGTAGTGACGAAAAACTGTTTTTT. It is translated as CASSLGGSDEKLFF. The genes are TRBV5-1 and TRBJ1-4; no clear D gene. CDR1 is SGHRS and CDR2 is YFSETQ in the germline V gene. With 0 bases removed from V and 8 bases from J, the gap between germline ends came to 11 bases. This CDR3 contains 14 residues.

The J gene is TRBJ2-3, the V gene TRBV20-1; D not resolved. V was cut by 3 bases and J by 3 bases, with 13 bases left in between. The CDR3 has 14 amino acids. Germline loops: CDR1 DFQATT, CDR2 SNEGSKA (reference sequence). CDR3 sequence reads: CSASDLLVTDTQYF. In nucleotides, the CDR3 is TGCAGTGCTAGCGATCTCCTGGTGACAGATACGCAGTATTTT.